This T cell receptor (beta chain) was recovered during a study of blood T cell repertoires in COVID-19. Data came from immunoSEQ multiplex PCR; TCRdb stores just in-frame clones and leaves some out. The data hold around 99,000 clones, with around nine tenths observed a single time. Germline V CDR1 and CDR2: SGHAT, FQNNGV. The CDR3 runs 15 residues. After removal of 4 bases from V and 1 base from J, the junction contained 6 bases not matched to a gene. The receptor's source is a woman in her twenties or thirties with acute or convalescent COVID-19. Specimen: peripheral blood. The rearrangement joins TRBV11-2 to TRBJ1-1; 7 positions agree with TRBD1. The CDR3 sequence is CASSSSGTANTEAFF. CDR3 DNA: TGTGCCAGCAGCTCGTCCGGGACAGCGAACACTGAAGCTTTCTTT. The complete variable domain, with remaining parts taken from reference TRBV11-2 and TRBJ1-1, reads EAGVAQSPRYKIIEKRQSVAFWCNPISGHATLYWYQQILGQGPKLLIQFQNNGVVDDSQLPKDRFSAERLKGVDSTLKIQPAKLEDSAVYLCASSSSGTANTEAFFGQGTRLTVV.